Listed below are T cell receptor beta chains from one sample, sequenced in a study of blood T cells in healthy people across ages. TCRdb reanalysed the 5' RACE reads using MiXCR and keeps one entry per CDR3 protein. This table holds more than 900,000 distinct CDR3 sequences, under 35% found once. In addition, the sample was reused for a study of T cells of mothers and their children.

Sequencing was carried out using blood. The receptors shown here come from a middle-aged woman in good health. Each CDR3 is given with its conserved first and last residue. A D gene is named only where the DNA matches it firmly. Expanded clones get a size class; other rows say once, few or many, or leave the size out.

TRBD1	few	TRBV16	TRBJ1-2	TGTGCCAGCAGCCTTCATCGGGGACAGGGGTTTGGCTACACCTTC	CASSLHRGQGFGYTF
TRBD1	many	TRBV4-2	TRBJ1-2	TGTGCCAGCAGCCAGGGTACCGCCAGGGGGCCCTATGGCTACACCTTC	CASSQGTARGPYGYTF
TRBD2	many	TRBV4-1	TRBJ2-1	TGCGCCAGCAGCCAAGTCGCTAGCGGGGGATACAATGAGCAGTTCTTC	CASSQVASGGYNEQFF
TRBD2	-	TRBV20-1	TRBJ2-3	TGCAGTGCCTTAGCGGGGGGGCGGGCCGGCCGCACAGATACGCAGTATTTT	CSALAGGRAGRTDTQYF
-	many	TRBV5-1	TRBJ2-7	TGCGCCAGCAGCTTCAGGGTCTCCTACGAGCAGTACTTC	CASSFRVSYEQYF
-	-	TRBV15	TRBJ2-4	TGTGCCACCAGCGGCGACAGGCGCATTCAGTACTTC	CATSGDRRIQYF
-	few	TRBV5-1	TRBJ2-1	TGCGCCAGCAGCTTGGCCACTTACAATGAGCAGTTCTTC	CASSLATYNEQFF
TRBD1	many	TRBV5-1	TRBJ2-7	TGCGCCAGCAGCTGGCGCGGGACAGGAAGCTCCTACGAGCAGTACTTC	CASSWRGTGSSYEQYF
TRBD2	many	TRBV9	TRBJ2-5	TGTGCCAGCAGCGTTAGCGGGGCTGAGACCCAGTACTTC	CASSVSGAETQYF
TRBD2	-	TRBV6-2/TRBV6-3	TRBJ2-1	TGTGCCAGCAGTGGGAGGGAATACAATGAGCAGTTCTTC	CASSGREYNEQFF
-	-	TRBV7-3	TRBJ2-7	TGTGCCAGCAGCTTAAAGGGCTCCCGACTAGAGAACGAGCAGTACTTC	CASSLKGSRLENEQYF
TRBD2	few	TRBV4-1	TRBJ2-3	TGCGCCAGCAGCCAAGAGGGGACTAGAAGCACAGATACGCAGTATTTT	CASSQEGTRSTDTQYF
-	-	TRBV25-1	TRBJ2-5	TGTGCCAGCGCTTCGGGGGGCGACATGCGGGAGACCCAGTACTTC	CASASGGDMRETQYF
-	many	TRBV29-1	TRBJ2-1	TGCAGCGTTGATTTGGACCTAGGGAATGAGCAGTTCTTC	CSVDLDLGNEQFF
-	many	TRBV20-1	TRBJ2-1	TGCAGTGCTAGAGTTGGGGTTATCAATGAGCAGTTCTTC	CSARVGVINEQFF
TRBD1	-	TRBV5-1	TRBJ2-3	TGCGCCAGCAGCCTCCGACAGGGGACAGATACGGAGTATTTT	CASSLRQGTDTEYF
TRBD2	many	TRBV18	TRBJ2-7	TGTGCCAGCGCCCGGGGGGGGGACCCCTACGAGCAGTACTTC	CASARGGDPYEQYF
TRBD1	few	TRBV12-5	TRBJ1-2	TGTGCTAGTGGTTTCCCTTTAAACAGGGGGTCGGAGGGCTACACCTTC	CASGFPLNRGSEGYTF
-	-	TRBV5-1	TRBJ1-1	TGCGCCAGCAGCTTGGCCCCCGGGACCACTGAAGCTTTCTTT	CASSLAPGTTEAFF
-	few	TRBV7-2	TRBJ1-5	TGTGCCAGCAGGTCACAGGGAAATCAGCCCCAGCATTTT	CASRSQGNQPQHF
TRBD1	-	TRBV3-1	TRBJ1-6	TGTGCCAGCAGCCGCGGGACAGAAAATTCACCCCTCCACTTT	CASSRGTENSPLHF
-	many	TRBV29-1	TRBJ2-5	TGCAGCGTTGAAGATCTGCAGGCCCAAGGGACCCAGTACTTC	CSVEDLQAQGTQYF
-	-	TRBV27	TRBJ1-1	TGTGCCAGCGCCAGCTGGGGACCTAACACTGAAGCTTTCTTT	CASASWGPNTEAFF
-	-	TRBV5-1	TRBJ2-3	TGCGCCAGCAGCTTTGGAGAGACAGACACAGATACGCAGTATTTT	CASSFGETDTDTQYF
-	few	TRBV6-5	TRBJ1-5	TGTGCCAGCAGTTCAGGGACCTGGGGCAATCAGCCCCAGCATTTT	CASSSGTWGNQPQHF
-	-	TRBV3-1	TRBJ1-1	TGTGCCAGCAGCCAACCTCTGAGGGCGAGCACTGAAGCTTTCTTT	CASSQPLRASTEAFF
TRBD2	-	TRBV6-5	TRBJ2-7	TGTGCCAGCAGTTACGGGCGGGGGGGCATCGATGAGCAGTACTTC	CASSYGRGGIDEQYF
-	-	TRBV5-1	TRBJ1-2	TGCGCCAGCAGCCATACAGCTTCCCTTAACTATGGCTACACCTTC	CASSHTASLNYGYTF
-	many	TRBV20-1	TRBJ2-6	TGCAGTGCTAGGGCAGCGTCTGGGGCCAACGTCCTGACTTTC	CSARAASGANVLTF
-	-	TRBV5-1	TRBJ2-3	TGCGTCAGCAGCTCCCGGGACTCCACCCCAGATACGCAGTATTTT	CVSSSRDSTPDTQYF
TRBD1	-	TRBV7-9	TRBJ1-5	TGTGCCAGCAGCTTAGAGGGGGCGCGGCAGCCCCAGCATTTT	CASSLEGARQPQHF
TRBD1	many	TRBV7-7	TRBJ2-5	TGTGCTAGCAGCCCCTCAGGGGGAACGGGAGAGACCCAGTACTTC	CASSPSGGTGETQYF
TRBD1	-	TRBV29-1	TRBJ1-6	TGCAGCCCGGACAGGCGCCCATATAATTCACCCCTCCACTTT	CSPDRRPYNSPLHF
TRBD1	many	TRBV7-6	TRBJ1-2	TGTGCCAGCAGCTTACACCTAACGGGACAGGGGGATGGTGGCTACACCTTC	CASSLHLTGQGDGGYTF
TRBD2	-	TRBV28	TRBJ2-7	TGTGCCAGCAGTCTCTCCCTGACAGCGGGGAGCTACGAGCAGTACTTC	CASSLSLTAGSYEQYF
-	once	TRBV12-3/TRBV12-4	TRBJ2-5	TGTGCCAGCAGTTTAGCGCGGCAGGGGATCCCAGAGACCCAGTACTTC	CASSLARQGIPETQYF
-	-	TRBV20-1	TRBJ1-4	TGCAGTGCTACTTATACAGGGAGCGGAAAACTGTTTTTT	CSATYTGSGKLFF
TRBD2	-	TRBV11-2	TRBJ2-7	TGTGCCAGCAGCTTATCTAGCCGGGGGGCCTACGAGCAGTACTTC	CASSLSSRGAYEQYF
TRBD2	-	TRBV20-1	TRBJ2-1	TGCAGTGCTAGTGTCCCGGGGGGGCCAAATGAGCAGTTCTTC	CSASVPGGPNEQFF
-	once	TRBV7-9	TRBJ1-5	TGTGCCAACAGCTTAGATCTTCCAGGGTTGCGGCAGCCCCAGCATTTT	CANSLDLPGLRQPQHF
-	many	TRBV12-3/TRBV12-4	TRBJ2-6	TGTGCCAGCACTCAAGGGGCCCTCAACGTCCTGACTTTC	CASTQGALNVLTF
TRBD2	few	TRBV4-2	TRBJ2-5	TGTGCCAGCAGCCAAGGGCCCCCGGCTAGCGGATATCAAGAGACCCAGTACTTC	CASSQGPPASGYQETQYF
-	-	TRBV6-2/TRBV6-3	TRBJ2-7	TGTGCCAGCAGTGGGGCAGGGCGCTACGAGCAGTACTTC	CASSGAGRYEQYF
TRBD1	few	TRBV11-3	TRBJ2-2	TGTGCCAGCAGCCGAGGCGGGACAGGGGACACCGGGGAGCTGTTTTTT	CASSRGGTGDTGELFF
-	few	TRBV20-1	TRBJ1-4	TGCAGTGCTAGGGAACACGGGCATAGGCGTGAAAAACTGTTTTTT	CSAREHGHRREKLFF
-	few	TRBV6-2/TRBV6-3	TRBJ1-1	TGTGCCAGCAGACAGCTTAACTCGGATGCTGAAGCTTTCTTT	CASRQLNSDAEAFF
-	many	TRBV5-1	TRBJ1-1	TGCGCCAGCAGCTTGGTCCTCGGACCGAACACTGAAGCTTTCTTT	CASSLVLGPNTEAFF